One and the same sample provided the 10 T cell receptor beta chains below, sequenced in a study of OX40 agonist ivuxolimab in advanced cancers. TCRdb keeps only in-frame clones here, not all; method: immunoSEQ multiplex PCR. The sample shows about 30,000 clones, 75% to 85% of them seen only once. Sequenced material: CD4+ or CD8+ T cells sorted from blood, taken in a trial of the OX40 agonist ivuxolimab. The receptors derive from an adult with an advanced solid tumor such as melanoma, head and neck, liver or kidney cancer.

This clone has only a few counts. The chain uses TRBV5-1 and TRBJ2-3; the D gene is possibly TRBD2 (5 bases). The CDR3 loop spans 15 amino acids. Germline loops: CDR1 SGHRS, CDR2 YFSETQ. With 10 bases removed from V and 2 bases from J, the gap between germline ends came to 20 bases. CDR3 coding DNA: TGCGCCGACCCCGAAGGGAGCAGGAACACAGATACGCAGTATTTT. This gives the protein CADPEGSRNTDTQYF.

The rearrangement joins TRBV7-3 to TRBJ1-1, with D tentatively TRBD1 (5 bases). V lost 2 bases and J lost 5, with 12 bases in between. Germline V lookup: CDR1 SGHTA, CDR2 FQGTGA. The CDR3 sequence is 14 residues long. This chain's CDR3 is CASSLGRAGTEAFF. CDR3 sequence (DNA): TGTGCCAGCAGCTTAGGGCGGGCAGGGACTGAAGCTTTCTTT.

The V and J genes are TRBV5-1 and TRBJ2-2, with D tentatively TRBD1 (7 bases). Per germline, CDR1 SGHRS and CDR2 YFSETQ. This CDR3 contains 15 residues. V lost 0 bases and J 7 bases, leaving 13 bases between the germline ends. CDR3 nucleotides: TGCGCCAGCAGCTTGGGTAGGGGGCGGGGCGGGGAGCTGTTTTTT. Translating gives CASSLGRGRGGELFF.

V usage is TRBV19 and J usage is TRBJ1-5; D not certain. Trimming cost V 1 base and J 1 base, with 8 bases left between them. The CDR3 is 15 residues long. The germline V gene encodes CDR1 LNHDA and CDR2 SQIVND (reference sequence). This chain's CDR3 is CASSIVSESNQPQHF. CDR3 coding DNA: TGTGCCAGTAGTATAGTTTCAGAGAGCAATCAGCCCCAGCATTTT.

V usage is TRBV30 and J usage is TRBJ1-4; maybe TRBD1 (6 bases). V was trimmed by 2 bases and J by 4 bases, leaving 11 bases between them. The germline V gene encodes CDR1 GTSNPN and CDR2 SVGIG (reference sequence). The CDR3 length is 14 residues. The CDR3 DNA reads as TGTGCCTGGAGTCGTTGGACAGATAATGAAAAACTGTTTTTT. Translating gives CAWSRWTDNEKLFF.

Points on this clone: At one of its ends the junction is not consistent with the germline gene, which may arise from a read error. The chain combines TRBV5-4 with TRBJ2-2; D remains unclear. Per the germline V gene, CDR1 is SGHNT and CDR2 is YYREEE (reference sequence). This CDR3 spans 14 amino acids. CDR3 amino acids: CASSQETTTGELFF. DNA of the CDR3: TGCGCCAGCAGCCAAGAGACAACAACCGGGGAGCTGTTTTTT.

This clone was seen only a few times. The V and J genes are TRBV28 and TRBJ2-5; 7 nucleotides line up with TRBD2. V lost 2 bases and J lost 2; bases outside the gene matches: 2. CDR1 and CDR2 (germline): MDHEN, SYDVKM. CDR3 length: 14 amino acids. The DNA of the CDR3 is TGTGCCAGCAGTTTAGGGGGGGTACAAGAGACCCAGTACTTC. Translated, it gives CASSLGGVQETQYF.

The J gene is TRBJ1-3, the V gene TRBV7-6; perhaps TRBD1 as D (6 bases). With 5 bases removed from V and 4 bases from J, the gap between germline ends came to 12 bases. Per the germline V gene, CDR1 is SGHVS and CDR2 is FNYEAQ. This CDR3 has 14 residues. Here the CDR3 reads CASSNPGQGNTIYF. The DNA of the CDR3 is TGTGCCAGCAGCAACCCGGGACAAGGAAACACCATATATTTT.

The chain links TRBV19 to TRBJ1-1; 7 bases fit TRBD1. This CDR3 is built from 18 residues. Germline V gene data show CDR1 as LNHDA and CDR2 as SQIVND (reference sequence). After removal of 3 bases from V and 1 base from J, the junction contained 14 bases not matched to a gene. CDR3 sequence reads: CASSIWGAYRTGNTEAFF. DNA for the CDR3: TGTGCCAGTAGTATCTGGGGAGCATACCGGACAGGGAACACTGAAGCTTTCTTT.

This sequence joins TRBV11-2 and TRBJ1-1; TRBD1 is a possible D gene (6 bases). V lost 7 bases, J lost 6 bases, and 18 bases lay in between. The germline V gene has CDR1 SGHAT and CDR2 FQNNGV. The CDR3 covers 14 residues. In DNA form, the CDR3 reads TGTGCCAGCATCAACCGGGAGGGGGGGGCTGAAGCTTTCTTT. It encodes CASINREGGAEAFF.